Listed here is a single T cell receptor (beta chain). The data originate from a study of sequential checkpoint blockade in melanoma. Across the whole study: Arm A got nivolumab then ipilimumab; arm B the reverse, 1:1. Both treatment sequences were followed by maintenance nivolumab.

This sample's treatment: randomized to nivolumab then ipilimumab (arm A) or the reverse (arm B). From thawed PBMCs, live CD3+CD8+ cells negative for CD19 and CD56 were sorted. TCRdb's copy holds only in-frame clones and misses some; the assay was immunoSEQ multiplex PCR. Among around 26,000 clones listed, roughly 73% were seen once. Trimming left V 10 bases short and J 2 bases short, with 20 bases between. The germline gives CDR1 LNHDA, CDR2 SQIVND (reference sequence). This CDR3 is 15 amino acids long. The sequenced sample was CD8+ T cells sorted from blood (inferred from file names), obtained from a patient given nivolumab and ipilimumab in sequence. This clonotype was sampled from a human donor with melanoma. The V gene is TRBV19, the J gene TRBJ1-1; D is possibly TRBD1 (6 bases). As DNA, the CDR3 is TGTGCCACTGGGACCGGGACACTGTTAAACACTGAAGCTTTCTTT. Translating gives CATGTGTLLNTEAFF. The full variable domain, its missing parts supplied by reference TRBV19 and TRBJ1-1, is DGGITQSPKYLFRKEGQNVTLSCEQNLNHDAMYWYRQDPGQGLRLIYYSQIVNDFQKGDIAEGYSVSREKKESFPLTVTSAQKNPTAFYLCATGTGTLLNTEAFFGQGTRLTVV.